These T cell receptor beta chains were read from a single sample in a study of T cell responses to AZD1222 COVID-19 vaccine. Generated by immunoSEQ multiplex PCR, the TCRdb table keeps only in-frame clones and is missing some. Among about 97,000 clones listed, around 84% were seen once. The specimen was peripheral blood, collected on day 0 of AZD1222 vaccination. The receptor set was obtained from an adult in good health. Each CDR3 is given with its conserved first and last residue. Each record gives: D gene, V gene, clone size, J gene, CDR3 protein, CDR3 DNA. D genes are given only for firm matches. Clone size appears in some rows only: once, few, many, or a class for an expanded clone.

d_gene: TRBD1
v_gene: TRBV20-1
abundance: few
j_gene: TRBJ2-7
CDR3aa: CSASGIGTASSYEQYF
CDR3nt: TGCAGTGCTAGTGGGATTGGGACAGCGAGCTCCTACGAGCAGTACTTC

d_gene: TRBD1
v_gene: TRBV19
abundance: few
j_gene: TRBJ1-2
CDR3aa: CASSIVNPGQGYGYTF
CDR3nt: TGTGCCAGTAGTATCGTAAATCCGGGACAGGGATATGGCTACACCTTC

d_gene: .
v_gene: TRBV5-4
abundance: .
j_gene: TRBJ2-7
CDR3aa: CASTQGGSSYEQYF
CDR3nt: TGTGCCAGCACCCAGGGGGGGAGCTCCTACGAGCAGTACTTC

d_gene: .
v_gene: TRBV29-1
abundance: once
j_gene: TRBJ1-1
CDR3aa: CSATANTEAFF
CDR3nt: TGCAGCGCCACAGCGAACACTGAAGCTTTCTTT

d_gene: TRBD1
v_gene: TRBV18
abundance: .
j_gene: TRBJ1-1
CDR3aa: CASSQDRGIAEAFF
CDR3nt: TGTGCCAGCTCACAGGACAGGGGAATCGCTGAAGCTTTCTTT

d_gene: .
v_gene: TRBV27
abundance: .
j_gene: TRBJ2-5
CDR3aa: CASTRAIGETQYF
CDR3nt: TGTGCCAGCACGAGGGCTATCGGGGAGACCCAGTACTTC

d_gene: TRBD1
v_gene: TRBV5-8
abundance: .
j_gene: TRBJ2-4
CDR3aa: CASSWGRGQTFRAKNIQYF
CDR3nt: TGTGCCAGCAGCTGGGGTAGGGGACAGACTTTTAGAGCCAAAAACATTCAGTACTTC

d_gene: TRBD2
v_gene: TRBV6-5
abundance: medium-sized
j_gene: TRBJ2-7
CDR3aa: CASSSGLAGDEQYF
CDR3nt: TGTGCCAGCAGTTCCGGACTAGCGGGAGACGAGCAGTACTTC

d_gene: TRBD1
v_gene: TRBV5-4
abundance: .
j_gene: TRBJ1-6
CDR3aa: CASSSGQGWGSPLHF
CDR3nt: TGTGCCAGCAGCTCCGGACAGGGTTGGGGATCACCCCTCCACTTT

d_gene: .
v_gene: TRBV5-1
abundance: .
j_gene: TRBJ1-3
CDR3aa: CASRPANLGDTIYF
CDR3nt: TGCGCCAGCAGGCCAGCAAACCTGGGGGACACCATATATTTT

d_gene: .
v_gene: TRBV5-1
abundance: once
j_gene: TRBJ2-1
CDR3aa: CASSFRESLGYNEQFF
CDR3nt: TGCGCCAGCAGCTTCCGGGAGAGCCTTGGCTACAATGAGCAGTTCTTC

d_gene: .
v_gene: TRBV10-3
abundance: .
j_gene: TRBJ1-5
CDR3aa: CAISDSVNSNQPQHF
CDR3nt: TGTGCCATCAGTGACTCAGTTAATAGCAATCAGCCCCAGCATTTT

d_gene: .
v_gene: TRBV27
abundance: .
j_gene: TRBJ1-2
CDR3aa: CASRPSGGSGYGYTF
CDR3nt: TGTGCCAGCAGACCCTCAGGAGGGTCGGGCTATGGCTACACCTTC

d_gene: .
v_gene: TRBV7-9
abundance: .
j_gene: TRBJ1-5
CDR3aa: CASSLEPWQPQHF
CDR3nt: TGTGCCAGCAGCTTAGAACCCTGGCAGCCCCAGCATTTT

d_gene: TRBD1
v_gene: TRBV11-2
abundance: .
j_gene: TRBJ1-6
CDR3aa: CASSKQGAVTSSPLHF
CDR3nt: TGTGCCAGCAGCAAACAGGGGGCTGTGACTAGTTCACCCCTCCACTTT

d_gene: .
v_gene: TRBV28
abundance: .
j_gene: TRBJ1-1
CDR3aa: CASSLSRGEAFF
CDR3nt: TGTGCCAGCAGTTTATCCAGGGGTGAAGCTTTCTTT

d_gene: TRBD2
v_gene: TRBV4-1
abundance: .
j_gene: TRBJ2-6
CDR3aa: CASGTSGEVGANVLTF
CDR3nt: TGCGCCAGCGGGACTAGCGGGGAAGTTGGGGCCAACGTCCTGACTTTC

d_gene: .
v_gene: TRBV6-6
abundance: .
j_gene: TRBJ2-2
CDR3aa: CASRPSGGNTGELFF
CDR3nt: TGTGCCAGCAGACCCAGCGGAGGGAACACCGGGGAGCTGTTTTTT

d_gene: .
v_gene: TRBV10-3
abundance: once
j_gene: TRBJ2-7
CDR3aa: CAISEGRYEQYF
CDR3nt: TGTGCCATCAGTGAGGGGCGCTACGAGCAGTACTTC

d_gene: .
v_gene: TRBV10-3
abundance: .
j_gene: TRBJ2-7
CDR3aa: CAISGGGTPNAYEQYF
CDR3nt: TGTGCCATCAGTGGGGGCGGGACACCAAACGCCTACGAGCAGTACTTC

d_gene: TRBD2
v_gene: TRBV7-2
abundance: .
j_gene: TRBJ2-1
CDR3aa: CASSFSGRAPNEQFF
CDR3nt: TGTGCCAGCAGCTTTAGCGGGAGGGCCCCCAATGAGCAGTTCTTC

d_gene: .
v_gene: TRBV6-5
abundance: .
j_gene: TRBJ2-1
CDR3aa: CASRPYGINEQFF
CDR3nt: TGTGCCAGCAGACCCTATGGGATCAATGAGCAGTTCTTC

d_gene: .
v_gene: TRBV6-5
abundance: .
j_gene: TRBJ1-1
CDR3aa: CASSYSPRRTNTEAFF
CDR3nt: TGTGCCAGCAGTTACTCGCCGCGAAGAACGAACACTGAAGCTTTCTTT

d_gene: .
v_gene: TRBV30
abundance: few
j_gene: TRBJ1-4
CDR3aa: CAHQPPGANEKLFF
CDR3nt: TGTGCCCACCAGCCACCAGGGGCTAATGAAAAACTGTTTTTT

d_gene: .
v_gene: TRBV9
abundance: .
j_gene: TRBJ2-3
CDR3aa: CASSQPPDTQYF
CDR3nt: TGTGCCAGCAGCCAGCCCCCAGATACGCAGTATTTT

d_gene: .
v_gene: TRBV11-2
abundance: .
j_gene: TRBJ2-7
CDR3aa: CASSYAWRKSSYEQYF
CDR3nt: TGTGCCAGCAGCTATGCCTGGCGGAAGAGCTCCTACGAGCAGTACTTC

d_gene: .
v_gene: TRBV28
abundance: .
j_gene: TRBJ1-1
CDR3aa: CASSPLRGAGLNTEAFF
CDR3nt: TGTGCCAGCAGCCCACTTAGAGGGGCCGGGTTGAACACTGAAGCTTTCTTT

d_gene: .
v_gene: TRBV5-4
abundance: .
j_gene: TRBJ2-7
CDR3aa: CASSFKGSSNEQYF
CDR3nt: TGTGCCAGCAGCTTTAAGGGCAGTTCGAACGAGCAGTACTTC

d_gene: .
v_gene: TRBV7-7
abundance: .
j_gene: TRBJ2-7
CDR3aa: CASSSPQGEQYF
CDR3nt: TGTGCTAGCAGCTCCCCCCAGGGCGAGCAGTACTTC

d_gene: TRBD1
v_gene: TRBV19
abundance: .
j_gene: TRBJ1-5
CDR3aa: CASSPQGGESNQPQHF
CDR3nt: TGTGCCAGTAGTCCTCAGGGGGGGGAGAGCAATCAGCCCCAGCATTTT

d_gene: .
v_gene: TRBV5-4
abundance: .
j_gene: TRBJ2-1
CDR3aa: CASSLIGGEQFF
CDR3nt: TGTGCCAGCAGCTTGATAGGGGGGGAGCAGTTCTTC

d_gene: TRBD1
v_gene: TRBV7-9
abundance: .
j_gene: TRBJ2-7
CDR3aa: CASSDLRGPDEQYF
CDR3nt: TGTGCCAGCAGCGACCTCAGGGGGCCGGACGAGCAGTACTTC

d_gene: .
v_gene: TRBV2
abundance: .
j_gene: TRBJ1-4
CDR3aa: CASRNRWMTVF
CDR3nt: TGTGCCAGCAGGAACAGGTGGATGACTGTTTTT

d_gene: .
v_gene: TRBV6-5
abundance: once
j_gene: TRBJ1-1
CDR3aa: CASSRTGITEAFF
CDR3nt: TGTGCCAGCAGTCGAACAGGGATCACTGAAGCTTTCTTT

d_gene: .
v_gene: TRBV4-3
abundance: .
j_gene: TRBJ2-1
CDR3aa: CASSQDIGRYNEQFF
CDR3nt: TGCGCCAGCAGCCAAGATATAGGGAGATACAATGAGCAGTTCTTC

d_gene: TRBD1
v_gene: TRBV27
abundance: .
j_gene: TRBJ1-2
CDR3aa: CASSFQDRVDGYTF
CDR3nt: TGTGCCAGCAGTTTCCAGGACAGGGTGGATGGCTACACCTTC

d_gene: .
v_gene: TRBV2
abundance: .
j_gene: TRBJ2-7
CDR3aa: CASTEGSVNEQYF
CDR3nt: TGTGCCAGCACCGAGGGGTCAGTGAACGAGCAGTACTTC

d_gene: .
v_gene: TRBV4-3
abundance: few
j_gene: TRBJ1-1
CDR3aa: CASSQDVNTEAFF
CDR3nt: TGCGCCAGCAGCCAAGACGTGAACACTGAAGCTTTCTTT

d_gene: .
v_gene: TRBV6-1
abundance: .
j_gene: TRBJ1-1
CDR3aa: CASSERGDLNTEAFF
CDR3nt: TGTGCCAGCAGTGAAAGGGGGGATCTGAACACTGAAGCTTTCTTT

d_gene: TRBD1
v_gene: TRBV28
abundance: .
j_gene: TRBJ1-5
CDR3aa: CASIAGGHSNQPQHF
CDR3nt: TGTGCCAGCATCGCAGGGGGTCACAGCAATCAGCCCCAGCATTTT

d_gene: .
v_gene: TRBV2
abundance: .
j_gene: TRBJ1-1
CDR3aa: CASSHYTGMNTEAFF
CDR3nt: TGTGCCAGCAGTCATTATACAGGGATGAACACTGAAGCTTTCTTT

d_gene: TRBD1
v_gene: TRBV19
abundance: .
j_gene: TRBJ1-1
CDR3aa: CASIIRGAINTEAFF
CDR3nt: TGTGCCAGTATCATCAGGGGGGCGATAAACACTGAAGCTTTCTTT

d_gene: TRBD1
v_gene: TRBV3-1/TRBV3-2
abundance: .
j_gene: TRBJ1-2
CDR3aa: CASSQLRQGGGYTF
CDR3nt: TGTGCCAGCAGCCAACTTAGACAGGGGGGAGGCTACACCTTC

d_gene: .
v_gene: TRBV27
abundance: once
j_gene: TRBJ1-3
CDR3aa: CASSLPGWGNTIYF
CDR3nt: TGTGCCAGCAGTTTACCAGGGTGGGGAAACACCATATATTTT

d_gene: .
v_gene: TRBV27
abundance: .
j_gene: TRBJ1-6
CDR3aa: CASILLFWGLSYNSPLHF
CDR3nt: TGTGCCAGCATCCTTTTATTCTGGGGACTCTCCTATAATTCACCCCTCCACTTT

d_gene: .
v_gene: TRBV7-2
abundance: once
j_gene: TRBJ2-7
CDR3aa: CASSFNTGNEQYF
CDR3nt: TGTGCCAGCAGCTTCAATACAGGGAACGAGCAGTACTTC

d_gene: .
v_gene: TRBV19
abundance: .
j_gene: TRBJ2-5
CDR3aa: CASSIATDQETQYF
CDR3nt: TGTGCCAGTAGTATAGCGACAGACCAAGAGACCCAGTACTTC

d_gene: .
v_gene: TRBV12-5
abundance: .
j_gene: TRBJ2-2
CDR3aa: CASGLPTGQRGAGELFF
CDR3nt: TGTGCTAGTGGTTTGCCAACAGGACAGAGGGGAGCAGGGGAGCTGTTTTTT

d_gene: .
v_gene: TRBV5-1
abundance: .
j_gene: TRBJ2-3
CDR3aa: CASSLPEAGLTDTQYF
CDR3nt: TGCGCCAGCAGCTTGCCGGAGGCAGGGTTGACAGATACGCAGTATTTT

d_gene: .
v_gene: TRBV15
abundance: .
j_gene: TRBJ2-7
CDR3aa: CATSRIPVNSYEQYF
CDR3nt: TGTGCCACCAGCAGGATACCGGTGAACTCCTACGAGCAGTACTTC

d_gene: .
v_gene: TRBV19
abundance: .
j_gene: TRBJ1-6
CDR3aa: CASSTIPGQQNSPLHF
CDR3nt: TGTGCCAGTAGTACCATCCCCGGACAACAAAATTCACCCCTCCACTTT

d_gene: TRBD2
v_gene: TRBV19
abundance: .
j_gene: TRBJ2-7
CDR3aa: CARRAGFPYEQYF
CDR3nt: TGTGCCAGGAGAGCGGGATTCCCCTACGAGCAGTACTTC